Each of the 24 T cell receptor beta chains below was sequenced from the same sample in a study of T cell responses to AZD1222 COVID-19 vaccine. Clones were sequenced by immunoSEQ multiplex PCR, and TCRdb holds only the in-frame ones, with some missing. The sample carries about 39,000 clones, about 87% recorded once. Sample: peripheral blood, taken 28 days after the second AZD1222 dose. All receptors come from an adult who received the AZD1222 COVID-19 vaccine.

The chain uses TRBV4-2 and TRBJ2-7; D call uncertain. This CDR3 is 16 amino acids long. Germline-derived CDR1 and CDR2 are LGHNA and YNFKEQ. V lost 0 bases and J lost 2, with 14 bases in between. This chain's CDR3 is CASSQEGQATTYEQYF. DNA for the CDR3: TGTGCCAGCAGCCAAGAGGGTCAGGCGACGACCTACGAGCAGTACTTC.

The rearrangement links TRBV3-1 (or the pseudogene TRBV3-2) to TRBJ2-2; TRBD2 is a possible D gene (6 bases). Germline CDR1 LGHDT, CDR2 YNNKEL (reference sequence). The V and J ends lost 2 bases and 6 bases respectively, with 13 bases between them. This CDR3 has 15 residues. The CDR3, as DNA: TGTGCCAGCAGCCAAAGGACTATGACACCCGGGGAGCTGTTTTTT. Amino acids: CASSQRTMTPGELFF.

The table lists this clone with a few counts. This chain links TRBV2 with TRBJ1-5; 9 positions match TRBD1. CDR1 is SNHLY, CDR2 FYNNEI, per germline. With V trimmed by 1 base and J by 0 bases, 7 bases remained unmatched. The CDR3 is made up of 18 amino acids. The CDR3 spells CASSEGTGAFFSNQPQHF. The DNA for the CDR3 is TGTGCCAGCAGTGAAGGGACAGGGGCCTTTTTTAGCAATCAGCCCCAGCATTTT.

The genes are TRBV6-5 and TRBJ1-2, with D possibly matching TRBD1 (5 bases). Trimming stripped 10 bases from V and 8 bases from J, with 20 bases between. This CDR3 comprises 13 residues. From germline, CDR1 is MNHEY and CDR2 SVGAGI. CDR3 sequence reads: CATFTGPGGGYTF. CDR3 sequence (DNA): TGTGCCACCTTTACCGGGCCCGGGGGGGGCTACACCTTC.

DNA of the CDR3: TGTGCCAGCAGTTACTCGTACAGGGAGAGGGAAAAACTGTTTTTT. Residues: CASSYSYREREKLFF. The chain has TRBV6-5 and TRBJ1-4; D is perhaps TRBD1 (6 bases). Trimming stripped 0 bases from V and 8 bases from J, with 13 bases between. Germline CDR1 reads MNHEY; CDR2 reads SVGAGI. This CDR3 region has 15 residues.

Details on this clone: The germline gene is not matched at one end of the junction; a read error may be the cause. The CDR3 here is CASSAGLAGGTYEQYF. As DNA, the CDR3 is TGTGCTAGCAGCGCGGGACTAGCGGGAGGTACCTACGAGCAGTACTTC. The rearrangement joins TRBV7-7 to TRBJ2-7; 15 bases line up with TRBD2. This CDR3 has 16 residues. Germline CDR1 is SSHAT and CDR2 is FNYEAQ (reference sequence).

CDR3 residues: CASSSLGGVFGNTIYF. CDR3 in DNA: TGTGCCAGCAGTTCTCTGGGGGGAGTATTCGGAAACACCATATATTTT. The J gene is TRBJ1-3, the V gene TRBV6-5, with TRBD1 as a possible D gene (5 bases). Germline V gene lookup returns CDR1 MNHEY and CDR2 SVGAGI. The CDR3 covers 16 residues. Trimming left V 4 bases short and J 4 bases short, with 17 bases between.

The chain couples TRBV5-3 to TRBJ1-1; no clear D gene. TRBV5-3 is sorted into the ORF group, with uncertain function. V was clipped by 4 bases and J by 0 bases, with 13 bases between them. This CDR3 is built from 15 residues. CDR3 sequence: CARSTRTGLNTEAFF. For the CDR3, the DNA is TGTGCCAGAAGCACGAGGACGGGATTGAACACTGAAGCTTTCTTT.

V and J are TRBV18 and TRBJ1-6; TRBD1 matches 8 bases. Germline V gene sequence: CDR1 KGHSH, CDR2 LQKENI. This CDR3 contains 21 residues. J lost 0 bases, V lost 3 bases, and 16 bases had no gene match. CDR3 in amino acids: CASSPLRPGQATPSYNSPLHF. CDR3 nucleotides: TGTGCCAGCTCACCGTTAAGACCGGGACAGGCAACACCCTCCTATAATTCACCCCTCCACTTT.

The chain employs TRBV6-6 and TRBJ2-2; no definite D call. The CDR3 totals 11 residues. The V end was cut by 7 bases, the J end by 5 bases, with 5 bases between. The germline gives CDR1 MNHNY, CDR2 SVGAGI (reference sequence). The CDR3 region has the DNA TGTGCCAGCAAGGGAACCGGGGAGCTGTTTTTT. It translates to CASKGTGELFF.

The chain combines TRBV3-1 (or the pseudogene TRBV3-2) with TRBJ2-7; D possibly corresponds to TRBD1 (6 bases). Germline V CDR1 and CDR2: LGHDT, YNNKEL (reference sequence). The length of the CDR3 is 15 residues. V was clipped by 3 bases and J by 1 base, with 13 bases between them. The CDR3 reads CASSHLDRKSYEQYF. Written as DNA, the CDR3 is TGTGCCAGCAGCCACCTTGACAGGAAATCCTACGAGCAGTACTTC.

This chain connects TRBV3-1 (or the pseudogene TRBV3-2) to TRBJ1-2, with 9 bases lining up with TRBD1. Looked up from germline, CDR1 is LGHDT and CDR2 is YNNKEL (reference sequence). V gave up 0 bases and J gave up 5 bases; unmatched junction bases: 7. This CDR3 comprises 16 residues. This CDR3 is CASSQDTTGGGYGYTF. The CDR3 coding sequence is TGTGCCAGCAGCCAAGATACGACAGGGGGGGGTTATGGCTACACCTTC.

The chain carries TRBV29-1 and TRBJ1-3; D not certain. V lost 3 bases, J lost 9 bases, and 6 bases lay in between. Germline V gene sequence: CDR1 SQVTM, CDR2 ANQGSEA. The CDR3 loop spans 10 amino acids. The CDR3 nucleotides read TGCAGCGTTGACGAGGGCACCATATATTTT. This sequence encodes CSVDEGTIYF.

This clone was seen a handful of times. The rearrangement uses TRBV2 and TRBJ2-3, with 10 bases lining up with TRBD1. Germline V lookup: CDR1 SNHLY, CDR2 FYNNEI. This CDR3 spans 16 amino acids. The V gene end was trimmed by 7 bases and the J gene end by 0 bases; junction bases not matched to a gene: 7. CDR3 in amino acids: CASKPGQGLSTDTQYF. The CDR3 coding sequence is TGTGCCAGCAAACCGGGACAGGGGCTTAGCACAGATACGCAGTATTTT. Supplemented by reference TRBV2 and TRBJ2-3, the full variable domain reads EPEVTQTPSHQVTQMGQEVILRCVPISNHLYFYWYRQILGQKVEFLVSFYNNEISEKSEIFDDQFSVERPDGSNFTLKIRSTKLEDSAMYFCASKPGQGLSTDTQYFGPGTRLTVL.

The count of this clone is one. The genes are TRBV6-2 or TRBV6-3 and TRBJ1-1; no reliable D call. CDR1 MNHEY and CDR2 SVGEGT come from the germline V gene. The germline V and J ends were trimmed by 4 bases and 8 bases, with 14 bases remaining between them. There are 13 residues in the CDR3. The CDR3 sequence is CASSSHTLGEAFF. Here the CDR3 DNA reads TGTGCCAGCAGTTCGCACACCCTTGGGGAAGCTTTCTTT.

The genes are TRBV4-2 and TRBJ2-7; the match to TRBD1 covers 12 bases. Germline trimming cut 4 bases from V and 9 bases from J; bases unmatched to any gene: 10. CDR3 length equals 15 residues. Germline CDR1 is LGHNA and CDR2 is YNFKEQ. The CDR3 loop reads CASSPTGTGGNGQYF. The CDR3 nucleotides are TGTGCCAGCAGCCCCACCGGGACAGGGGGCAACGGGCAGTACTTC.

J is TRBJ1-2 and V is TRBV7-2; a weak D match, TRBD1 (6 bases). Trimming stripped 5 bases from V and 4 bases from J, with 17 bases between. CDR3 length: 15 amino acids. Per the germline V gene, CDR1 is SGHTA and CDR2 is FQGNSA. Here the CDR3 DNA reads TGTGCCAGCAGCGTTAGCAGGGGCCCATCCTATGGCTACACCTTC. Its translation: CASSVSRGPSYGYTF.

The chain has TRBV28 and TRBJ2-3, with D unclear. Trimming shortened V by 11 bases and J by 7 bases, and 13 bases separated the two germline ends. Germline lookup yields CDR1 MDHEN and CDR2 SYDVKM. The CDR3 length is 11 residues. The CDR3 DNA follows: TGTGCCCGACGGACCCATTATACGCAGTATTTT. This codes for CARRTHYTQYF.

The J gene is TRBJ1-4, the V gene TRBV7-9; D not certain. CDR1 and CDR2 from the germline V gene are SEHNR and FQNEAQ (reference sequence). Trimming left V 5 bases short and J 4 bases short, with 14 bases between. This CDR3 contains 15 residues. CDR3: CASSRSSGGNEKLFF. The CDR3 region has the DNA TGTGCCAGCAGCCGCAGTTCGGGAGGTAATGAAAAACTGTTTTTT.

This rearrangement joins TRBV14 to TRBJ2-7; tentative D call: TRBD2 (5 bases). The CDR3 contains 15 residues. The germline V gene encodes CDR1 SGHDN and CDR2 FVKESK. The germline V and J ends were trimmed by 4 bases and 3 bases, with 16 bases remaining between them. The CDR3, as DNA: TGTGCCAGCAGCCCCTTAGCCGGGAAAAACTACGAGCAGTACTTC. Residues: CASSPLAGKNYEQYF.

This clone was recorded once. The rearrangement joins TRBV29-1 to TRBJ1-3, with D possibly TRBD1 on 5 matching bases. Germline V lookup: CDR1 SQVTM, CDR2 ANQGSEA. Trimming took off 3 bases at V and 3 bases at J, with 9 bases between the two ends. This CDR3 contains 13 residues. Written as DNA, the CDR3 is TGCAGCGTTGAGGGGGGATTTGGAAACACCATATATTTT. Its protein product is CSVEGGFGNTIYF. The full variable domain, rest sourced from reference TRBV29-1 and TRBJ1-3, is SAVISQKPSRDICQRGTSLTIQCQVDSQVTMMFWYRQQPGQSLTLIATANQGSEATYESGFVIDKFPISRPNLTFSTLTVSNMSPEDSSIYLCSVEGGFGNTIYFGEGSWLTVV.

The chain has TRBV6-2 or TRBV6-3 and TRBJ1-2, with D hard to call. Germline CDR1 and CDR2: MNHEY and SVGEGT. This CDR3 spans 12 amino acids. The V and J ends lost 2 bases and 8 bases respectively, with 9 bases between them. As DNA, the CDR3 is TGTGCCAGCAGTTACGAACCCGACGGCTACACCTTC. Protein: CASSYEPDGYTF.

The chain employs TRBV7-9 and TRBJ1-1; possibly TRBD1 for D (5 bases). CDR1 is SEHNR and CDR2 is FQNEAQ in the germline V gene (reference sequence). V was trimmed by 5 bases and J by 6 bases, leaving 13 bases between them. The CDR3 is 13 residues long. The CDR3 nucleotides read TGTGCCAGCAGCGCAGTGGGGGACTCTGAAGCTTTCTTT. Its protein product is CASSAVGDSEAFF.

DNA for the CDR3: TGTGCCAGCAGCTTAGAAGGGCGTACCGGGGAGCTGTTTTTT. Translating gives CASSLEGRTGELFF. The J gene is TRBJ2-2, the V gene TRBV11-3, with no clear D. Trimming cost V 0 bases and J 5 bases, with 7 bases left between them. This CDR3 comprises 14 residues. Germline CDR1 and CDR2: SGHNT and YENEEA.